Detailed here is one TCR beta chain. The data were taken from a study of response to subunit inactivated influenza vaccine. The V end was cut by 2 bases, the J end by 3 bases, with 11 bases between. Germline V lookup: CDR1 MGHRA, CDR2 YSYEKL. The CDR3 covers 14 residues. TCRdb ran MiXCR on the RT-PCR reads and lists one entry per CDR3 protein. The repertoire consists of 550,000 to 600,000 distinct CDR3 sequences, with 12% occurring once and the leading ten covering more than 8.5%. The source material was PBMCs from blood, sampled on the day of vaccination. This sequence joins TRBV4-1 and TRBJ2-7; D gene unclear. The TCR comes from a middle-aged man who received an inactivated influenza vaccine. CDR3 region: CASSQYSGVYEQYF. The CDR3 DNA sequence: TGCGCCAGCAGCCAATACTCGGGCGTCTACGAGCAGTACTTC.